The entry that follows covers one T cell receptor beta chain sequence. CDR1 KGHSH and CDR2 LQKENI come from the germline V gene. This CDR3 region has 13 residues. V was cut by 5 bases and J by 0 bases, with 7 bases left in between. In the study's own analysis: Reference gene primer amplification in the assay estimated nucleated cell counts. The protocol was immunoSEQ multiplex PCR, while the TCRdb copy is restricted to in-frame clones and leaves out a portion. The DNA was the basis for D and trimming; V, J and clone size are from that table. The table records approximately 470,000 clones, approximately 83% of them present only once. This sample stems from a study of blood T cell repertoires in COVID-19.

The sequenced sample consisted of peripheral blood. The TCR was taken from a human donor in a cohort sampled during active COVID-19. This chain connects TRBV18 to TRBJ1-2; the D gene is possibly TRBD1 (6 bases). CDR3 region: CASSTGPNYGYTF. CDR3 sequence (DNA): TGTGCCAGCTCAACAGGGCCTAACTATGGCTACACCTTC.